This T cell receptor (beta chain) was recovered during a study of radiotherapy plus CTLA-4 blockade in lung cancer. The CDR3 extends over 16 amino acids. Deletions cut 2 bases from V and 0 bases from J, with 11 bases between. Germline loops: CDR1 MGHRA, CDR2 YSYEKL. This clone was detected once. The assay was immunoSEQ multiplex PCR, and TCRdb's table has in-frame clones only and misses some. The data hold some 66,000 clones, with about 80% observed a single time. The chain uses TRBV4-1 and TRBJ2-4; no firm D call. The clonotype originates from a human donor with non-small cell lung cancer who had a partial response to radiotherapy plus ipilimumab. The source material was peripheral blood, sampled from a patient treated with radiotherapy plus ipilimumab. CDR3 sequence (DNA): TGCGCCAGCAGCCAAAGTGCGGCGGTAGCCAAAAACATTCAGTACTTC. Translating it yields CASSQSAAVAKNIQYF.